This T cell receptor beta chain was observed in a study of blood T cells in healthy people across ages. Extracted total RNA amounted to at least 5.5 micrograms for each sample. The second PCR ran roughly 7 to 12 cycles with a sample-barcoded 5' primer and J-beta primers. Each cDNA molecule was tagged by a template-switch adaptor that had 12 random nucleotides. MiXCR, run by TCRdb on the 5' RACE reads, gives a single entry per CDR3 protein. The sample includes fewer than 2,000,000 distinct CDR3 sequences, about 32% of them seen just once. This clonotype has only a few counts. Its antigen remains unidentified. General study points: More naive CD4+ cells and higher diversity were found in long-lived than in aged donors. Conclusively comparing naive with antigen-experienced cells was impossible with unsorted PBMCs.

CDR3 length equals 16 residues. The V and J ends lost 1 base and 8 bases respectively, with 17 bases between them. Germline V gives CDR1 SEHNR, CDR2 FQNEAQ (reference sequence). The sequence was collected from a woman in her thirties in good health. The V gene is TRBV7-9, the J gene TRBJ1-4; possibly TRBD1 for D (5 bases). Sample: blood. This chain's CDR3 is CASSLEGKGRSEKLFF. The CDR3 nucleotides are TGTGCCAGCAGCTTAGAGGGGAAAGGAAGATCGGAAAAACTGTTTTTT.